This section outlines one T cell receptor beta chain sequence together with its context. The entry originates in a study of blood T cell repertoires in COVID-19. Study in general: The United States, Italy and Spain provided the acute and convalescent COVID-19 samples.

V lost 6 bases, J lost 3 bases, and 8 bases lay in between. The germline gives CDR1 ENHRY, CDR2 SYGVKD. This CDR3 comprises 13 residues. Profiled with immunoSEQ multiplex PCR; TCRdb holds only in-frame clones, not every one. The sample carries approximately 450,000 clones, nearly 90% recorded once. This rearrangement joins TRBV10-3 to TRBJ2-2; D is ambiguous. The TCR originated in a woman aged 18-30 years with acute COVID-19. Sample: PBMCs or T cells enriched from blood (not recorded which). The CDR3 loop is CAIRWSYTGELFF. The DNA for the CDR3 is TGTGCCATCAGGTGGAGCTACACCGGGGAGCTGTTTTTT.